The 10 T cell receptor beta chains given below trace back to one sample, sequenced in a study of cytomegalovirus exposure and HLA in healthy donors. PCR primers comprised 60 Vbeta and 13 Jbeta primers. Sequencing was performed with immunoSEQ multiplex PCR; in TCRdb, only in-frame clones are kept and a portion is missing. The sample carries about 150,000 clones, approximately 82% recorded once. The material sequenced was PBMCs. The receptors here all came from a man younger than 30 in good health and CMV-seropositive.

The V and J genes are TRBV1 and TRBJ2-3; TRBD2 is taken as the D call from the table, unchecked against the DNA. TRBV1 is labeled a pseudogene. CDR3 length equals 17 residues. The CDR3 DNA follows: TGCACCAGCAGCCGTGAACCGGGACTAAGAATTGCAGATACGCAGTATTTT. Translation: CTSSREPGLRIADTQYF.

This clone was seen only a few times. This chain joins TRBV7-2 and TRBJ2-3; the D gene is possibly TRBD2 (6 bases). The CDR3 runs 15 residues. Germline values: CDR1 SGHTA, CDR2 FQGNSA. Trimming pared 1 base from V and 1 base from J, leaving 9 bases between. CDR3 nucleotide sequence: TGTGCCAGCAGCTTAGGGGGGACTCGCACAGATACGCAGTATTTT. Protein product: CASSLGGTRTDTQYF.

V usage is TRBV27 and J usage is TRBJ2-2, with 14 nucleotides matching TRBD2. The germline gives CDR1 MNHEY, CDR2 SMNVEV (reference sequence). The V segment lost 5 bases and the J segment 5 bases; nucleotides outside the gene matches: 7. CDR3 length: 17 residues. The DNA of the CDR3 is TGTGCCAGCAGTCAACCGGGACTAGCGGGAGATACCGGGGAGCTGTTTTTT. Residues: CASSQPGLAGDTGELFF.

The chain employs TRBV11-2 and TRBJ2-7; D may be TRBD1 (5 bases). The CDR3 covers 14 residues. Per germline, CDR1 SGHAT and CDR2 FQNNGV. Trimming shortened V by 4 bases and J by 5 bases, and 15 bases separated the two germline ends. The CDR3 region is CASSSIAGSHEQYF. In DNA form, the CDR3 reads TGTGCCAGCAGCTCTATTGCAGGGTCCCACGAGCAGTACTTC.

V gene TRBV19 combines with J gene TRBJ2-5, with 7 positions matching TRBD2. The CDR3 loop spans 16 amino acids. The V and J ends lost 4 bases and 2 bases, in that order; junction bases with no gene match: 10. The germline gives CDR1 LNHDA, CDR2 SQIVND (reference sequence). For the CDR3, the DNA is TGTGCCAGTAGTAAAGCTCGGACTAGGGCACAAGAGACCCAGTACTTC. It encodes CASSKARTRAQETQYF.

V and J are TRBV30 and TRBJ2-7; 7 bases fit TRBD1. Germline V gene lookup returns CDR1 GTSNPN and CDR2 SVGIG (reference sequence). V gave up 6 bases and J gave up 4 bases; unmatched junction bases: 9. The CDR3 is 13 amino acids. CDR3 protein: CACYRDSGYEQYF. DNA for the CDR3: TGTGCCTGTTACCGGGACAGTGGGTACGAGCAGTACTTC.

The chain couples TRBV5-6 to TRBJ1-5; 8 bases line up with TRBD1. Germline trimming cut 4 bases from V and 7 bases from J; bases unmatched to any gene: 7. The CDR3 loop spans 14 amino acids. CDR1 is SGHDT and CDR2 is YYEEEE in the germline V gene. In DNA, the CDR3 is TGTGCCAGCAGCCGGACAGGGATGGAACAGCCCCAGCATTTT. The encoded protein is CASSRTGMEQPQHF.

The gene calls are TRBV13 and TRBJ2-5, with unresolved D. The CDR3 is made up of 10 amino acids. CDR1 PRHDT and CDR2 FYEKMQ come from the germline V gene (reference sequence). Between the trimmed V and J ends, which lost 10 bases and 4 bases, there was a span of 7 bases. This CDR3 reads CANGVETQYF. The DNA for the CDR3 is TGTGCCAACGGAGTAGAGACCCAGTACTTC.

The chain links TRBV11-2 to TRBJ2-2; D is possibly TRBD2 (5 bases). Germline V lookup: CDR1 SGHAT, CDR2 FQNNGV. The CDR3 totals 16 residues. Trimming shortened V by 3 bases and J by 1 base, and 12 bases separated the two germline ends. Here the CDR3 DNA reads TGTGCCAGCAGCTTCCCTGAAGCGGAGAACACCGGGGAGCTGTTTTTT. This translates into CASSFPEAENTGELFF.

A few counts support this clone. This chain joins TRBV28 and TRBJ1-2; TRBD1 agrees at 7 bases. V lost 4 bases, J lost 7 bases, and 9 bases stayed unmatched. Germline CDR1 and CDR2: MDHEN and SYDVKM. CDR3 length equals 14 residues. The CDR3 region is CASSSTPGQSGYTF. CDR3 nucleotide sequence: TGTGCCAGCAGTTCCACCCCGGGACAGTCTGGCTACACCTTC.